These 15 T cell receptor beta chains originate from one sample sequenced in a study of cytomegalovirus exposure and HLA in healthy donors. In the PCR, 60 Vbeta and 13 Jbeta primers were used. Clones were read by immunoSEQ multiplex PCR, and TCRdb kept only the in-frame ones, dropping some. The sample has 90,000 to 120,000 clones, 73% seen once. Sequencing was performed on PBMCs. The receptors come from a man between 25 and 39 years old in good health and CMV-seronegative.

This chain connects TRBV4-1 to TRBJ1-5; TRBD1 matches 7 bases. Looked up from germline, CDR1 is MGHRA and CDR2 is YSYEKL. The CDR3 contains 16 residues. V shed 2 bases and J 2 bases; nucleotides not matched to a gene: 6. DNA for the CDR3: TGCGCCAGCAGCCAAAATCAGGGGGGCGGCAATCAGCCCCAGCATTTT. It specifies CASSQNQGGGNQPQHF.

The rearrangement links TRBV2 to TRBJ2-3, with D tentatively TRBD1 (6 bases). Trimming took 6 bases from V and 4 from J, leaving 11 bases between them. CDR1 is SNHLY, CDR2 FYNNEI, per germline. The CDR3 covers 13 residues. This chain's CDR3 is CASSQGMADTQYF. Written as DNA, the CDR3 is TGTGCCAGCAGCCAGGGGATGGCAGATACGCAGTATTTT.

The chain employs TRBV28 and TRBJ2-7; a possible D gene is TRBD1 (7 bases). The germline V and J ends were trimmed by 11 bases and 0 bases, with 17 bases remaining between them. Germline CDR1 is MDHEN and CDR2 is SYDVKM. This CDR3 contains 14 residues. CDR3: CASRGAQLSYEQYF. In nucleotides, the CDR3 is TGTGCCTCCAGGGGGGCACAGCTCTCCTACGAGCAGTACTTC. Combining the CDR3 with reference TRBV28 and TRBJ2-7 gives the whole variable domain DVKVTQSSRYLVKRTGEKVFLECVQDMDHENMFWYRQDPGLGLRLIYFSYDVKMKEKGDIPEGYSVSREKKERFSLILESASTNQTSMYLCASRGAQLSYEQYFGPGTRLTVT.

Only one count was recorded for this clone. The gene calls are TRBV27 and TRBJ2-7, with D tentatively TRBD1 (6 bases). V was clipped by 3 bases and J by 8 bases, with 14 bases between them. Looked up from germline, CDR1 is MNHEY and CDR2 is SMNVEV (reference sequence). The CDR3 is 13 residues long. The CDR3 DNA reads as TGTGCCAGCAGTTTCACCGAAGGGGGAAAGCAGTACTTC. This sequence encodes CASSFTEGGKQYF.

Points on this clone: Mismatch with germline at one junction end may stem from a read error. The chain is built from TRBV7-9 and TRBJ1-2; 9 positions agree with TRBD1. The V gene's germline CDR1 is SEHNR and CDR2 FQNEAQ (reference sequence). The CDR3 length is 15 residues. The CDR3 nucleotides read TGTTCCAGCAGCTTAGTGATGGGGACAGGGCTTGGCTACACCTTC. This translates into CSSSLVMGTGLGYTF.

This CDR3 is CASSLGTAQETQYF. For the CDR3, the DNA is TGCGCCAGCAGCTTAGGGACAGCACAAGAGACCCAGTACTTC. This chain connects TRBV5-1 to TRBJ2-5, with 7 positions matching TRBD1. V shed 2 bases, J shed 2 bases, and the junction held 3 bases outside the gene matches. This CDR3 region has 14 residues. CDR1 is SGHRS, CDR2 YFSETQ, per germline.

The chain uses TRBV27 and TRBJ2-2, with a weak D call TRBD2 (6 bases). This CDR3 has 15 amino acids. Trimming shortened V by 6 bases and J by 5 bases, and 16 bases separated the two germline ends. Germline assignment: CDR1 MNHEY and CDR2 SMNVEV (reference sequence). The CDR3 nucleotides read TGTGCCAGCAGCGGGGGATACCCGAGAACCGGGGAGCTGTTTTTT. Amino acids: CASSGGYPRTGELFF.

The DNA of the CDR3 is TGCAGCGTTGAGTTGGTTCGGGGTCAGCCCCAGCATTTT. Protein sequence: CSVELVRGQPQHF. J is TRBJ1-5 and V is TRBV29-1; D gene uncertain. Trimming stripped 3 bases from V and 6 bases from J, with 12 bases between. The CDR3 contains 13 residues. Germline V gene data show CDR1 as SQVTM and CDR2 as ANQGSEA.

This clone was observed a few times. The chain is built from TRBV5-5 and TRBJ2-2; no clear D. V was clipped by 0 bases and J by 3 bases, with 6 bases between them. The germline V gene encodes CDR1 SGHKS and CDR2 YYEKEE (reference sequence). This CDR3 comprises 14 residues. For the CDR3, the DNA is TGTGCCAGCAGCTTGGGCTACCACACCGGGGAGCTGTTTTTT. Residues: CASSLGYHTGELFF.

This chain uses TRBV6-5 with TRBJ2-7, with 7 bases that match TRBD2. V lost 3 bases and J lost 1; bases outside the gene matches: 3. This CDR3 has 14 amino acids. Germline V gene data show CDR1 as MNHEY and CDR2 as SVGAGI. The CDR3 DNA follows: TGTGCCAGCAGTTATGCCGGGGGGTCCTACGAGCAGTACTTC. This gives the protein CASSYAGGSYEQYF.

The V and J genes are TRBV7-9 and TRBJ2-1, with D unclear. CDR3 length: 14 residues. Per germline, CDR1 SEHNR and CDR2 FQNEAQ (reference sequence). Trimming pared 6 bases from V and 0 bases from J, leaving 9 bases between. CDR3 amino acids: CASSPVSSYNEQFF. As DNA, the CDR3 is TGTGCCAGCAGTCCAGTATCCTCCTACAATGAGCAGTTCTTC. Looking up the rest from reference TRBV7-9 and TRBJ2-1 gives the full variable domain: DTGVSQNPRHKITKRGQNVTFRCDPISEHNRLYWYRQTLGQGPEFLTYFQNEAQLEKSRLLSDRFSAERPKGSFSTLEIQRTEQGDSAMYLCASSPVSSYNEQFFGPGTRLTVL.

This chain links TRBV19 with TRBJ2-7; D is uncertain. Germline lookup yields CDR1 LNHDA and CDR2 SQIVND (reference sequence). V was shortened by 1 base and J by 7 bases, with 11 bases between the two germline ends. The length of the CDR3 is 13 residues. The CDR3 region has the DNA TGTGCCAGTAGTATAGTAGCATCCCGGGAGCAGTACTTC. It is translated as CASSIVASREQYF.

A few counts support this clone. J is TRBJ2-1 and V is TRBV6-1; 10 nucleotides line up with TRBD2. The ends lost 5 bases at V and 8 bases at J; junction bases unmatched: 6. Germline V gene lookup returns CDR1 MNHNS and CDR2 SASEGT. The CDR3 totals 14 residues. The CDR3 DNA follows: TGTGCCAGCAGTAGAGTAGGGACTAGCGATGAGCAGTTCTTC. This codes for CASSRVGTSDEQFF.

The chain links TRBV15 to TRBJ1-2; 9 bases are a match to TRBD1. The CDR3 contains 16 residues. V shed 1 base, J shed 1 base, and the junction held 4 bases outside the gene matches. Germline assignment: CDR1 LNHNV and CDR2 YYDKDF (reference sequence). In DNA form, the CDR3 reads TGTGCCACCAGCAGAGGGGGGACAGGGCTTAACTATGGCTACACCTTC. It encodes CATSRGGTGLNYGYTF.

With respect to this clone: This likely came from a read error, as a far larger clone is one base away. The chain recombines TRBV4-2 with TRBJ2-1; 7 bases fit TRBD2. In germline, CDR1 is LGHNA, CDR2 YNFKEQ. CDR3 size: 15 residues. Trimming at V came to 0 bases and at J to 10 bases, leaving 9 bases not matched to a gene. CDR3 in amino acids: CASSQDVREGREQFF. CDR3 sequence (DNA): TGTGCCAGCAGCCAAGATGTGAGGGAGGGCCGAGAGCAGTTCTTC.